One and the same sample provided the 24 T cell receptor beta chains below, sequenced in a study of Graves' ophthalmopathy and Graves' hyperthyroidism (dated by TCRdb to the late 2010s). TCRdb records Illumina HiSeq 2000 as the sequencer. TCR beta CDR3 regions were amplified from RNA transcripts for repertoire sequencing. The first round of RT-PCR was done with HTBI primers and the Qiagen OneStep RT-PCR kit, and was followed by a second round of multiplex PCR, then size selection and purification. TCRdb reprocessing: public reads trimmed at Q25 with fastp, clones called with MiXCR, in-frame beta chains kept. Each CDR3 protein appears once, grouped with its most common genes and DNA. The sample data list fewer than 350,000 distinct CDR3 sequences, and about 17% of these were observed just once. The top ten hold 9% to 15% of the sample. Specimen: peripheral blood. The source is an adult man with Graves' ophthalmopathy.

The V and J genes are TRBV4-2 and TRBJ2-7; 7 bases match TRBD2. Germline V gives CDR1 LGHNA, CDR2 YNFKEQ. The ends lost 5 bases at V and 5 bases at J; junction bases unmatched: 9. The CDR3 totals 14 residues. This CDR3 reads CASSLGGGAHEQYF. In nucleotides, the CDR3 is TGTGCCAGCAGCTTGGGCGGGGGAGCTCACGAGCAGTACTTC.

This clonotype was seen a single time. The rearrangement links TRBV5-1 to TRBJ1-3; D unresolved. The germline V and J ends were trimmed by 0 bases and 4 bases, with 8 bases remaining between them. Per the germline V gene, CDR1 is SGHRS and CDR2 is YFSETQ. The CDR3 covers 14 residues. CDR3 sequence reads: CASSLDGVGNTIYF. The CDR3, as DNA: TGCGCCAGCAGCTTGGATGGGGTCGGAAACACCATATATTTT.

This clonotype showed up many times. The rearrangement links TRBV6-2 or TRBV6-3 to TRBJ2-6, with D perhaps TRBD2 (5 bases). Germline CDR1 and CDR2: MNHEY and SVGEGT. V lost 0 bases and J 4 bases, leaving 16 bases between the germline ends. The CDR3 contains 18 residues. CDR3: CASSYSSLLSGGANVLTF. In nucleotides, the CDR3 is TGTGCCAGCAGTTACTCCTCGTTACTTTCGGGGGGGGCCAACGTCCTGACTTTC.

This clonotype was seen many times. The V call is TRBV3-1, the J call TRBJ2-2; D unresolved. The CDR3 runs 16 residues. The germline V and J ends were trimmed by 1 base and 1 base, with 10 bases remaining between them. Germline CDR1 reads LGHDT; CDR2 reads YNNKEL (reference sequence). The CDR3 here is CASSQGPTKNTGELFF. CDR3 coding DNA: TGTGCCAGCAGCCAAGGTCCAACCAAGAACACCGGGGAGCTGTTTTTT.

This clonotype was seen many times. This chain connects TRBV30 to TRBJ2-5; 10 nucleotides match TRBD2. The CDR3 totals 15 residues. Germline CDR1 GTSNPN, CDR2 SVGIG (reference sequence). The V segment lost 8 bases and the J segment 2 bases; nucleotides outside the gene matches: 11. The CDR3 protein is CALRPSGSWQETQYF. As DNA, the CDR3 is TGTGCCCTCCGTCCTAGCGGGAGTTGGCAAGAGACCCAGTACTTC.

The CDR3 nucleotides are TGTGCCAGCAGCCACCAACGGAACACTGAAGCTTTCTTT. This gives the protein CASSHQRNTEAFF. The rearrangement uses TRBV13 and TRBJ1-1, with D hard to call. The V and J ends lost 5 bases and 1 base respectively, with 8 bases between them. Germline V CDR1 and CDR2: PRHDT, FYEKMQ (reference sequence). This CDR3 comprises 13 residues.

This clonotype has ten or more counts. This chain links TRBV20-1 with TRBJ1-1; TRBD1 agrees at 8 bases. The CDR3 has 15 residues. J lost 6 bases, V lost 0 bases, and 9 bases had no gene match. CDR1 DFQATT and CDR2 SNEGSKA come from the germline V gene (reference sequence). The CDR3 region has the DNA TGCAGTGCTAGAGATCGTGGACAGGGAGTCGCTGAAGCTTTCTTT. This translates into CSARDRGQGVAEAFF.

This clonotype was seen at least ten times. The CDR3 coding sequence is TGTGCCAGCTCACCATTGGCACAAAATTCCTACGAGCAGTACTTC. Protein product: CASSPLAQNSYEQYF. The J gene is TRBJ2-7, the V gene TRBV18; D unresolved. CDR3 length: 15 amino acids. V was shortened by 2 bases and J by 1 base, with 12 bases between the two germline ends. Germline V gives CDR1 KGHSH, CDR2 LQKENI.

Many counts were recorded for this clonotype. V gene TRBV20-1 combines with J gene TRBJ1-6; tentative D call: TRBD1 (6 bases). The V end lost 1 base, the J end lost 4 bases, and 8 bases lay between the germline ends. Germline lookup yields CDR1 DFQATT and CDR2 SNEGSKA (reference sequence). The CDR3 length is 14 residues. The CDR3 nucleotides are TGCAGTGCTAGAGGAGGACAGTATAATTCACCCCTCCACTTT. Translation gives CSARGGQYNSPLHF.

There are many counts of this clonotype. The rearrangement joins TRBV29-1 to TRBJ2-5; 11 nucleotides agree with TRBD2. The CDR3 is 16 residues long. Germline CDR1 reads SQVTM; CDR2 reads ANQGSEA. In DNA form, the CDR3 reads TGCACAGCCGAAAAAGAGGGACTAGCGGACCAAGAGACCCAGTACTTC. It codes for CTAEKEGLADQETQYF.

Ten or more counts support this clonotype. The chain joins TRBV29-1 to TRBJ2-7, with TRBD2 identical over 12 bases. The germline CDR1 and CDR2 sequences are SQVTM and ANQGSEA. CDR3 size: 13 residues. Losses at the gene ends were 3 bases for V and 7 bases for J; bases not matched to a gene: 4. The CDR3 loop reads CSVELAGGREQYF. In DNA, the CDR3 is TGCAGCGTTGAGCTAGCGGGAGGGCGGGAGCAGTACTTC.

There are many counts of this clonotype. The rearrangement joins TRBV28 to TRBJ2-7; 7 nucleotides line up with TRBD1. Germline V lookup: CDR1 MDHEN, CDR2 SYDVKM. V gave up 3 bases and J gave up 6 bases; unmatched junction bases: 14. The CDR3 extends over 16 amino acids. CDR3 sequence: CASSLVDRADLGEQYF. In DNA, the CDR3 is TGTGCCAGCAGTTTGGTAGACAGGGCTGACCTAGGCGAGCAGTACTTC. The whole variable domain, remainder taken from reference TRBV28 and TRBJ2-7, is DVKVTQSSRYLVKRTGEKVFLECVQDMDHENMFWYRQDPGLGLRLIYFSYDVKMKEKGDIPEGYSVSREKKERFSLILESASTNQTSMYLCASSLVDRADLGEQYFGPGTRLTVT.

The table lists this clonotype with many counts. This CDR3 is CASSQGQGTYEQYF. The CDR3 nucleotides are TGCGCCAGCAGCCAGGGACAGGGGACGTACGAGCAGTACTTC. The rearrangement uses TRBV5-1 and TRBJ2-7, with 10 bases that match TRBD1. J gave up 4 bases and V 4 bases, and 5 bases lay outside the gene matches. Germline V lookup: CDR1 SGHRS, CDR2 YFSETQ. This CDR3 is 14 amino acids long.

This clonotype has ten or more counts. This chain joins TRBV29-1 and TRBJ1-2, with D maybe TRBD1 (5 bases). Germline lookup yields CDR1 SQVTM and CDR2 ANQGSEA. Trimming left V 1 base short and J 7 bases short, with 13 bases between. The CDR3 runs to 13 residues. CDR3: CSVEAPGRFGYTF. The CDR3 coding sequence is TGCAGCGTTGAAGCTCCGGGACGTTTTGGCTACACCTTC.

In its sample, this clonotype was seen many times. The rearrangement uses TRBV6-5 and TRBJ1-1; D may be TRBD1 (6 bases). The V gene's germline CDR1 is MNHEY and CDR2 SVGAGI. V lost 3 bases and J lost 4, with 12 bases in between. The CDR3 length is 14 residues. The DNA for the CDR3 is TGTGCCAGCAGTTATCTCACAGGGTTCACTGAAGCTTTCTTT. This encodes CASSYLTGFTEAFF.

Ten or more counts support this clonotype. V and J are TRBV30 and TRBJ2-3; 7 bases agree with TRBD2. The V segment lost 0 bases and the J segment 4 bases; nucleotides outside the gene matches: 4. The CDR3 extends over 14 amino acids. Germline lookup yields CDR1 GTSNPN and CDR2 SVGIG (reference sequence). CDR3 sequence: CAWSVGRAADTQYF. CDR3 in DNA: TGTGCCTGGAGTGTGGGGAGGGCCGCAGATACGCAGTATTTT.

Points on this clonotype: As the CDR3 is not closed by the conserved phenylalanine or tryptophan, this likely results from a read error. The limits of the CDR3 on the DNA are not certain, so only TCRdb's listed CDR3 is given. The chain carries TRBV6-1 and TRBJ2-7; TRBD2, the D gene given by the table, was not confirmed from the DNA. Germline V gene data show CDR1 as MNHNS and CDR2 as SASEGT. The CDR3 adds up to 8 amino acids, both ends counted. CDR3 sequence: CASRGWTS.

This chain joins TRBV6-1 and TRBJ1-1; D is undetermined. The CDR3 loop spans 11 amino acids. Looked up from germline, CDR1 is MNHNS and CDR2 is SASEGT. V lost 1 base and J lost 8, with 5 bases in between. CDR3 nucleotide sequence: TGTGCCAGCAGTGAAGTACTGGAAGCTTTCTTT. Protein product: CASSEVLEAFF.

This clonotype has ten or more counts. The chain couples TRBV6-2 or TRBV6-3 to TRBJ1-1, with no clear D. Germline-derived CDR1 and CDR2 are MNHEY and SVGEGT. The CDR3 has 18 amino acids. V gave up 3 bases and J gave up 2 bases, with 22 bases separating them. The CDR3: CASSYNVGDHNGNTEAFF. CDR3 sequence (DNA): TGTGCCAGCAGTTATAATGTCGGAGACCACAACGGTAACACTGAAGCTTTCTTT.

This clonotype has at least ten counts. The chain employs TRBV2 and TRBJ2-6; possible D gene TRBD2, 7 bases. The V and J ends lost 6 bases and 1 base respectively, with 19 bases between them. This CDR3 comprises 18 residues. From germline, CDR1 is SNHLY and CDR2 FYNNEI. CDR3 protein: CASRTRGAGDSGANVLTF. The CDR3 DNA is TGTGCCAGCAGAACAAGGGGGGCGGGGGATTCTGGGGCCAACGTCCTGACTTTC.

The V gene is TRBV28, the J gene TRBJ1-1; D gene uncertain. The CDR3 is made up of 15 amino acids. The V end was cut by 3 bases, the J end by 1 base, with 12 bases between. Per germline, CDR1 MDHEN and CDR2 SYDVKM. Here the CDR3 reads CASSFHGEQNTEAFF. DNA for the CDR3: TGTGCCAGCAGTTTTCACGGGGAACAGAACACTGAAGCTTTCTTT.

This clonotype was detected ten times or more. The chain employs TRBV6-1 and TRBJ1-3; TRBD1 matches at 7 bases. Looked up from germline, CDR1 is MNHNS and CDR2 is SASEGT. The J segment lost 7 bases and the V segment lost 9 bases, leaving 6 bases of the junction unmatched. This CDR3 region has 12 residues. The CDR3, as DNA: TGTGCCAGTTCAGGGGGGTTTAACACCATATATTTT. This codes for CASSGGFNTIYF.

This clonotype was observed many times. The chain employs TRBV6-2 or TRBV6-3 and TRBJ1-1; D gene ambiguous. In germline, CDR1 is MNHEY, CDR2 SVGEGT. The length of the CDR3 is 16 residues. V lost 7 bases, J lost 1 base, and 19 bases lay in between. For the CDR3, the DNA is TGTGCCAGCAAAGGACTTACCACCCAAGAGAACACTGAAGCTTTCTTT. This gives the protein CASKGLTTQENTEAFF.

This clonotype was seen many times. The chain links TRBV5-1 to TRBJ2-5, with 9 positions matching TRBD2. The CDR3 extends over 16 amino acids. From germline, CDR1 is SGHRS and CDR2 YFSETQ. V was pared by 0 bases and J by 1 base, with 4 bases of the junction left unmatched. The CDR3 region is CASSLAASGIQETQYF. CDR3 sequence (DNA): TGCGCCAGCAGCTTGGCCGCTAGCGGGATCCAAGAGACCCAGTACTTC.